Listed here are 21 T cell receptor beta chains from one sample, sequenced in a study of T-cell memory formation after mild COVID-19. TCRdb redid the calling of the 5' RACE reads with MiXCR, one entry per CDR3 protein. The table records around 200,000 distinct CDR3 sequences, more than 9% of them present only once. The source material was PBMCs or a T cell subset sorted from them (not recorded which). All receptors derive from a man between 18 and 29 years old who had mild COVID-19 (a few samples of this study predate the infection). Cell type and time point are not known.

J is TRBJ2-1 and V is TRBV14, with 11 bases lining up with TRBD2. Germline CDR1 is SGHDN and CDR2 is FVKESK. V lost 0 bases to trimming and J lost 8 bases; unmatched junction nucleotides: 9. This CDR3 spans 17 amino acids. This CDR3 is CASSQESGLAGGDEQFF. CDR3 DNA: TGTGCCAGCAGCCAAGAAAGCGGGCTAGCGGGGGGTGATGAGCAGTTCTTC.

This clonotype was counted many times. The CDR3 loop is CASSSGQGETQYF. The CDR3, as DNA: TGTGCCAGCAGCTCCGGACAGGGAGAGACCCAGTACTTC. The gene calls are TRBV7-9 and TRBJ2-5; 8 bases are shared with TRBD1. The V gene end was trimmed by 4 bases and the J gene end by 4 bases; junction bases not matched to a gene: 2. The CDR3 is 13 amino acids. Per germline, CDR1 SEHNR and CDR2 FQNEAQ (reference sequence).

Only a few counts were recorded for this clonotype. V gene TRBV24-1 combines with J gene TRBJ1-2; D is unclear. This CDR3 region has 12 residues. The germline gives CDR1 KGHDR, CDR2 SFDVKD. The V and J ends lost 1 base and 9 bases respectively, with 8 bases between them. The CDR3 bases are TGTGCCACCAGTGATTTCGGGCAGAGCTACACCTTC. As protein: CATSDFGQSYTF.

This clonotype was observed at least ten times. The CDR3, as DNA: TGTGCCAGCAGCTCCCCTAACACAGATACGCAGTATTTT. It codes for CASSSPNTDTQYF. V is TRBV7-2 and J is TRBJ2-3; D remains unclear. CDR3 size: 13 residues. In germline, CDR1 is SGHTA, CDR2 FQGNSA. Trimming left V 4 bases short and J 2 bases short, with 7 bases between. The full variable domain, rest sourced from reference TRBV7-2 and TRBJ2-3, is GAGVSQSPSNKVTEKGKDVELRCDPISGHTALYWYRQSLGQGLEFLIYFQGNSAPDKSGLPSDRFSAERTGGSVSTLTIQRTQQEDSAVYLCASSSPNTDTQYFGPGTRLTVL.

This clonotype was recorded at least ten times. V and J are TRBV11-2 and TRBJ2-3; 10 positions match TRBD1. Germline loops: CDR1 SGHAT, CDR2 FQNNGV. J was trimmed by 3 bases and V by 3 bases; bases with no gene match: 0. The CDR3 is 14 amino acids. CDR3 sequence (DNA): TGTGCCAGCAGCTTGGACAGGGGGACAGATACGCAGTATTTT. This gives the protein CASSLDRGTDTQYF.

The chain carries TRBV2 and TRBJ2-5, with D possibly TRBD2 on 6 matching bases. V dropped 4 bases and J dropped 4 bases, with 16 bases sitting between them. The CDR3 extends over 15 amino acids. Germline V gene data show CDR1 as SNHLY and CDR2 as FYNNEI. The CDR3 DNA reads as TGTGCCAGCAGTGCCAACTCCGGGACTGGAGAGACCCAGTACTTC. It translates to CASSANSGTGETQYF.

The table lists this clonotype with many counts. This chain links TRBV28 with TRBJ2-4; D ambiguous. The CDR3 extends over 16 amino acids. The germline V gene has CDR1 MDHEN and CDR2 SYDVKM. Trimming shortened V by 5 bases and J by 0 bases, and 14 bases separated the two germline ends. CDR3 DNA: TGTGCCAGCAGTCCCGGGCTCACAAGAGCCAAAAACATTCAGTACTTC. This translates into CASSPGLTRAKNIQYF. The full variable domain, completed using reference TRBV28 and TRBJ2-4, is DVKVTQSSRYLVKRTGEKVFLECVQDMDHENMFWYRQDPGLGLRLIYFSYDVKMKEKGDIPEGYSVSREKKERFSLILESASTNQTSMYLCASSPGLTRAKNIQYFGAGTRLSVL.

This clonotype was seen more than once but under ten times. The V call is TRBV7-8, the J call TRBJ2-5; maybe TRBD2 (6 bases). The CDR3 runs to 16 residues. Germline V gene data show CDR1 as SGHVS and CDR2 as FQNEAQ. V lost 1 base, J lost 3 bases, and 15 bases lay in between. The CDR3 DNA is TGTGCCAGCAGCTTAGGGAGGAGGGCGCGGAAAGAGACCCAGTACTTC. This encodes CASSLGRRARKETQYF.

The table lists this clonotype with a few counts. V and J are TRBV7-9 and TRBJ1-1, with a weak D call TRBD1 (6 bases). The CDR3 loop spans 13 amino acids. Trimming removed 1 base at V and 11 bases at J, with 14 bases between. Germline V gene sequence: CDR1 SEHNR, CDR2 FQNEAQ (reference sequence). CDR3 in DNA: TGTGCCAGCAGCTTAGACGCAGGGGATAGGGCTTTCTTT. Amino acid sequence: CASSLDAGDRAFF.

The chain has TRBV3-1 and TRBJ2-7; D possibly uses TRBD1 or TRBD2 (5 bases each). The CDR3 covers 17 residues. In germline, CDR1 is LGHDT, CDR2 YNNKEL (reference sequence). V was trimmed by 0 bases and J by 5 bases, leaving 20 bases between them. CDR3 amino acids: CASSQESGWGRDHEQYF. The CDR3 DNA sequence: TGTGCCAGCAGCCAAGAATCCGGGTGGGGCAGGGACCACGAGCAGTACTTC.

V usage is TRBV5-1 and J usage is TRBJ2-3, with no clear D. This CDR3 region has 12 residues. V dropped 3 bases and J dropped 5 bases, with 7 bases sitting between them. Germline V gene lookup returns CDR1 SGHRS and CDR2 YFSETQ. CDR3 in DNA: TGCGCCAGCAGCTCAGCCCGAGATACGCAGTATTTT. It translates to CASSSARDTQYF.

The rearrangement links TRBV11-2 to TRBJ2-3; D may correspond to TRBD1 or TRBD2 (5 bases each). This CDR3 region has 12 residues. V lost 5 bases, J lost 8 bases, and 11 bases lay in between. Germline values: CDR1 SGHAT, CDR2 FQNNGV. This CDR3 is CASSTRGRTQYF. The DNA for the CDR3 is TGTGCCAGCAGCACCCGGGGACGTACGCAGTATTTT. The full variable domain, completed using reference TRBV11-2 and TRBJ2-3, is EAGVAQSPRYKIIEKRQSVAFWCNPISGHATLYWYQQILGQGPKLLIQFQNNGVVDDSQLPKDRFSAERLKGVDSTLKIQPAKLEDSAVYLCASSTRGRTQYFGPGTRLTVL.

The J gene is TRBJ2-5, the V gene TRBV5-1; 11 nucleotides align to TRBD2. Near its end, the DNA agrees better with TRBJ2-1, so the J call may be wrong. The CDR3 contains 15 residues. Germline loops: CDR1 SGHRS, CDR2 YFSETQ. The CDR3 loop is CASGQTSGISETQFF. In nucleotides, the CDR3 is TGCGCCAGCGGACAGACTAGCGGGATCTCAGAGACCCAGTTCTTC.

This clonotype occurred a few times. The rearrangement uses TRBV6-6 and TRBJ2-3, with D possibly called TRBD1 or TRBD2 (6 bases each). The CDR3 runs 16 residues. CDR1 MNHNY and CDR2 SVGAGI come from the germline V gene (reference sequence). Trimming took off 6 bases at V and 0 bases at J, with 16 bases between the two ends. The CDR3 reads CASRAYGGLSTDTQYF. The CDR3 nucleotides are TGTGCCAGCAGAGCGTACGGGGGCCTTAGCACAGATACGCAGTATTTT.

This clonotype came up a few times. The J gene is TRBJ2-5, the V gene TRBV7-3; D is ambiguous. With 2 bases removed from V and 4 bases from J, the gap between germline ends came to 14 bases. This CDR3 is 15 amino acids long. Germline V CDR1 and CDR2: SGHTA, FQGTGA. CDR3 residues: CASSLLGHVGETQYF. The CDR3 DNA reads as TGTGCCAGCAGCTTACTTGGTCATGTGGGAGAGACCCAGTACTTC. Full variable domain (missing parts from reference TRBV7-3 and TRBJ2-5): GAGVSQTPSNKVTEKGKYVELRCDPISGHTALYWYRQSLGQGPEFLIYFQGTGAADDSGLPNDRFFAVRPEGSVSTLKIQRTERGDSAVYLCASSLLGHVGETQYFGPGTRLLVL.

The chain employs TRBV12-3 or TRBV12-4 and TRBJ1-5; TRBD1 agrees at 9 bases. Trimming at V came to 1 base and at J to 7 bases, leaving 5 bases not matched to a gene. CDR3 length equals 15 residues. The CDR3 nucleotides read TGTGCCAGCAGTTTAGAACAGGGGGCCTACCAGCCCCAGCATTTT. Encoded protein: CASSLEQGAYQPQHF.

The chain combines TRBV12-3 or TRBV12-4 with TRBJ2-4, with D perhaps TRBD1 (6 bases). The CDR3 runs 15 residues. Deletions cut 2 bases from V and 9 bases from J, with 17 bases between. The CDR3 spells CASSLYREGVGIQYF. In DNA, the CDR3 is TGTGCCAGCAGTTTATACAGGGAAGGGGTGGGCATTCAGTACTTC.

The sample holds a few counts of this clonotype. The chain joins TRBV7-2 to TRBJ2-3; D may be TRBD1 (5 bases). This CDR3 contains 17 residues. Trimming shortened V by 5 bases and J by 1 base, and 19 bases separated the two germline ends. Germline values: CDR1 SGHTA, CDR2 FQGNSA. In DNA, the CDR3 is TGTGCCAGCAGCCCGGGTTTGGGGCGTGAGGGCACAGATACGCAGTATTTT. Translated, it gives CASSPGLGREGTDTQYF.

The chain joins TRBV11-2 to TRBJ2-3; 8 bases are a match to TRBD1. The CDR3 sequence is 16 residues long. Germline V gene sequence: CDR1 SGHAT, CDR2 FQNNGV. V lost 5 bases, J lost 0 bases, and 7 bases stayed unmatched. The CDR3 DNA follows: TGTGCCAGCAGCGCCCGGACAGGGACTAGCACAGATACGCAGTATTTT. Amino acids: CASSARTGTSTDTQYF. Full variable domain (outside the CDR3, taken from reference TRBV11-2 and TRBJ2-3): EAGVAQSPRYKIIEKRQSVAFWCNPISGHATLYWYQQILGQGPKLLIQFQNNGVVDDSQLPKDRFSAERLKGVDSTLKIQPAKLEDSAVYLCASSARTGTSTDTQYFGPGTRLTVL.

This clonotype was seen a few times. The J gene is TRBJ1-2, the V gene TRBV5-1; TRBD1 agrees at 8 bases. The CDR3 length is 14 residues. CDR1 SGHRS and CDR2 YFSETQ come from the germline V gene. V trimming: 3 bases; J trimming: 6 bases; junction bases outside the gene matches: 7. The DNA of the CDR3 is TGCGCCAGCAGCTCTTCGACAGGGGACAATGGCTACACCTTC. Translated, it gives CASSSSTGDNGYTF. Supplemented by reference TRBV5-1 and TRBJ1-2, the full variable domain reads KAGVTQTPRYLIKTRGQQVTLSCSPISGHRSVSWYQQTPGQGLQFLFEYFSETQRNKGNFPGRFSGRQFSNSRSEMNVSTLELGDSALYLCASSSSTGDNGYTFGSGTRLTVV.

This clonotype was seen only a few times. The chain links TRBV4-1 to TRBJ1-1; D is unclear. With 4 bases removed from V and 2 bases from J, the gap between germline ends came to 11 bases. The length of the CDR3 is 14 residues. Germline CDR1 MGHRA, CDR2 YSYEKL. The chain's CDR3 is CASSRPRGNTEAFF. DNA of the CDR3: TGCGCCAGCAGCCGGCCTAGAGGTAACACTGAAGCTTTCTTT.